The rows below give T cell receptor beta chains drawn from one sample of a study of glioma-infiltrating T cells after dendritic cell vaccination. Only in-frame clones appear in the TCRdb table, and some are missing; sequencing was by immunoSEQ multiplex PCR. The sample has more than 95,000 clones, around 91% seen once. The input for sequencing was blood, taken after dendritic cell vaccination. The receptors stem from a human donor with glioblastoma. Both conserved end residues are part of each CDR3. D genes are given only for firm matches. Only part of the rows carry a size: once, few, many, or a class if the clone is expanded.

clone size	CDR3 length	J gene	V gene	D gene	CDR3 DNA	CDR3 protein
-	14	TRBJ2-7	TRBV5-6	TRBD1	TGTGCCAGCAGCCCCGGGACAGGCTCCTACGAGCAGTACTTC	CASSPGTGSYEQYF
-	15	TRBJ1-6	TRBV5-1	TRBD1	TGCGCCAGCAGCTCGCTCACAGGGGGCAATTCACCCCTCCACTTT	CASSSLTGGNSPLHF
-	11	TRBJ2-7	TRBV10-3	-	TGTGCCATCAGTGGGGGGGTCGAGCAGTACTTC	CAISGGVEQYF
-	13	TRBJ1-5	TRBV6-5	-	TGTGCCTCAAGGGAAAGGGGCGGACAGCCCCAGCATTTT	CASRERGGQPQHF
-	15	TRBJ2-3	TRBV5-1	TRBD2	TGCGCCAGCAGCTTGGGTAGCGGGATCACAGATACGCAGTATTTT	CASSLGSGITDTQYF
-	15	TRBJ2-5	TRBV7-9	TRBD2	TGTGCCAGTTCGACGACTAGCGGGATTCAAGAGACCCAGTACTTC	CASSTTSGIQETQYF
-	13	TRBJ2-5	TRBV4-1	-	TGCGCCAGCAGCCAAGTCATCCCAGAGACCCAGTACTTC	CASSQVIPETQYF
-	19	TRBJ2-1	TRBV11-3	TRBD2	TGTGCCAGCAGCTCCCCTAGGACTAGCGGGAGGTCCGACTACAATGAGCAGTTCTTC	CASSSPRTSGRSDYNEQFF
-	14	TRBJ1-2	TRBV5-1	-	TGCGCCAGCAGCTTGGACACCACCGGGAATGGCTACACCTTC	CASSLDTTGNGYTF
-	13	TRBJ1-6	TRBV18	-	TGTGCCAGCTCACCACCGGCCAATTCACCCCTCCACTTT	CASSPPANSPLHF
-	13	TRBJ1-2	TRBV30	-	TGTGCCTGGAGTGTAATGCAGGACTATGGCTACACCTTC	CAWSVMQDYGYTF
-	15	TRBJ2-1	TRBV5-1	-	TGCGCCAGCAGCTTGGACGGGAGCTTCTACAATGAGCAGTTCTTC	CASSLDGSFYNEQFF
-	16	TRBJ1-2	TRBV4-2	TRBD1	TGTGCCAGCAGCCAAGATTACTCCGTGGGGACAGGCGGCTACACCTTC	CASSQDYSVGTGGYTF
-	18	TRBJ2-7	TRBV5-6	TRBD2	TGTGCCAGCAGCTTGGCTCGGCTAGCGGGGGTAGTCCTCTACGAGCAGTACTTC	CASSLARLAGVVLYEQYF
once	17	TRBJ1-1	TRBV5-4	TRBD1	TGTGCCAGCAGCGGTGGACAGGGGGCGGGGATGAACACTGAAGCTTTCTTT	CASSGGQGAGMNTEAFF
-	15	TRBJ2-5	TRBV19	TRBD1	TGTGCCAGTAGTACCGGGACAGGGGGAGGAGAGACCCAGTACTTC	CASSTGTGGGETQYF
-	15	TRBJ2-1	TRBV5-1	-	TGCGCCAGCAGCTTGTCGCCAGCGGGCGACAATGAGCAGTTCTTC	CASSLSPAGDNEQFF
-	13	TRBJ2-5	TRBV5-6	TRBD2	TGTGCCAGCAGCCGACTAGCGGAAGAGACCCAGTACTTC	CASSRLAEETQYF
-	15	TRBJ1-5	TRBV4-1	-	TGCGCCAGCAGCCGAACAGAACATCCCAATCAGCCCCAGCATTTT	CASSRTEHPNQPQHF
-	19	TRBJ2-1	TRBV11-3	-	TGTGCCAGCAGCTTAGTGGGGAAGGACAGAGGGCGGGAGATCAATGAGCAGTTCTTC	CASSLVGKDRGREINEQFF
-	15	TRBJ2-5	TRBV25-1	TRBD1	TGTGCCAGCAGTCGTCCGGGACAGGGGATCGAGACCCAGTACTTC	CASSRPGQGIETQYF
-	15	TRBJ1-5	TRBV30	-	TGTGCCTGGTCTCGAGGCCTGCATAGCAATCAGCCCCAGCATTTT	CAWSRGLHSNQPQHF
-	15	TRBJ1-5	TRBV10-2	-	TGCGCCAGCAGTGCAACATCTTATAGCAATCAGCCCCAGCATTTT	CASSATSYSNQPQHF
-	13	TRBJ2-7	TRBV30	TRBD2	TGTGCCTGGAGACTAGCGGGATCCTACGAGCAGTACTTC	CAWRLAGSYEQYF
once	14	TRBJ2-3	TRBV9	TRBD2	TGTGCCAGCAGCCTTCTGGGGGGGGAAGATACGCAGTATTTT	CASSLLGGEDTQYF
-	15	TRBJ2-2	TRBV11-2	TRBD1	TGTGCCAGCAGCAGAGACAGGGCGAACACCGGGGAGCTGTTTTTT	CASSRDRANTGELFF
-	13	TRBJ2-5	TRBV11-2	TRBD1	TGTGCCAGCAGCGTCGACAGGGAAGAGACCCAGTACTTC	CASSVDREETQYF
once	16	TRBJ2-2	TRBV2	-	TGTGCCAGCAGTGAACAGGGGGGCAAGAGCACCGGGGAGCTGTTTTTT	CASSEQGGKSTGELFF
-	15	TRBJ2-5	TRBV4-2	TRBD2	TGTGCCAGCAGCCAAGGGACTAGCGGGAGTGAGACCCAGTACTTC	CASSQGTSGSETQYF
-	14	TRBJ1-5	TRBV6-5	-	TGTGCCAGCAGAGGTTTGGCGGACAATCAGCCCCAGCATTTT	CASRGLADNQPQHF
once	15	TRBJ1-1	TRBV5-1	-	TGCGCCAGCAGCCTGCAGGGGTGGGCGAACACTGAAGCTTTCTTT	CASSLQGWANTEAFF
-	18	TRBJ2-1	TRBV2	TRBD2	TGTGCCAGCAGTGTCTACGACTCTCTAGCGGGGGGCTACAATGAGCAGTTCTTC	CASSVYDSLAGGYNEQFF
-	14	TRBJ2-7	TRBV28	-	TGTGCCAGCAGTTTAGGCAGGAGGGTAGGCGAGCAGTACTTC	CASSLGRRVGEQYF
-	14	TRBJ1-1	TRBV6-5	-	TGTGCCAGCAGTCAGGAGGTTACCGGAACTGAAGCTTTCTTT	CASSQEVTGTEAFF
-	13	TRBJ1-1	TRBV6-5	TRBD1	TGTGCCAGCGGAAGGGGGCAATCCACTGAAGCTTTCTTT	CASGRGQSTEAFF
-	14	TRBJ1-6	TRBV25-1	-	TGTGCCAGCAGTGAATTGGGGAGGAATTCACCCCTCCACTTT	CASSELGRNSPLHF
-	18	TRBJ2-2	TRBV11-3	TRBD1	TGTGCCAGCAGCTATAGCCTCCTCGGGACAGGGAACACCGGGGAGCTGTTTTTT	CASSYSLLGTGNTGELFF
once	15	TRBJ2-2	TRBV11-2	-	TGTGCCAGCAGCTTAGTTCTAGCTGGTACCGGGGAGCTGTTTTTT	CASSLVLAGTGELFF
few	17	TRBJ2-2	TRBV4-1	TRBD1	TGCGCCAGCAGCGTAATAGACTTGGGGATGACAGGGCGGGAGCTGTTTTTT	CASSVIDLGMTGRELFF
-	18	TRBJ2-1	TRBV5-1	TRBD2	TGCGCCAGCAAAGCGATGGGCGGGGGGCCGAGCTCCTACAATGAGCAGTTCTTC	CASKAMGGGPSSYNEQFF
-	13	TRBJ2-7	TRBV25-1	-	TGTGCCAGCAGTGAATATAACACATACGAGCAGTACTTC	CASSEYNTYEQYF
-	13	TRBJ1-6	TRBV5-6	-	TGTGCCAGCAGCGCATACAGGCGATCACCCCTCCACTTT	CASSAYRRSPLHF
-	16	TRBJ1-1	TRBV30	TRBD1	TGTGCCTGGAGTGTCCGGGACAGGGGGTACGACACTGAAGCTTTCTTT	CAWSVRDRGYDTEAFF
-	12	TRBJ1-4	TRBV15	-	TGTGCCACCAGCAGAGGCGCCGAAAAACTGTTTTTT	CATSRGAEKLFF
few	16	TRBJ2-2	TRBV7-8	-	TGTGCCAGCAGCTTAGCGAGCAGGGGGAACACCGGGGAGCTGTTTTTT	CASSLASRGNTGELFF
-	18	TRBJ2-3	TRBV4-1	TRBD2	TGCGCCAGCAGCCAGCCCCCGTTGTCTAGCGGGAGAGTAGATACGCAGTATTTT	CASSQPPLSSGRVDTQYF